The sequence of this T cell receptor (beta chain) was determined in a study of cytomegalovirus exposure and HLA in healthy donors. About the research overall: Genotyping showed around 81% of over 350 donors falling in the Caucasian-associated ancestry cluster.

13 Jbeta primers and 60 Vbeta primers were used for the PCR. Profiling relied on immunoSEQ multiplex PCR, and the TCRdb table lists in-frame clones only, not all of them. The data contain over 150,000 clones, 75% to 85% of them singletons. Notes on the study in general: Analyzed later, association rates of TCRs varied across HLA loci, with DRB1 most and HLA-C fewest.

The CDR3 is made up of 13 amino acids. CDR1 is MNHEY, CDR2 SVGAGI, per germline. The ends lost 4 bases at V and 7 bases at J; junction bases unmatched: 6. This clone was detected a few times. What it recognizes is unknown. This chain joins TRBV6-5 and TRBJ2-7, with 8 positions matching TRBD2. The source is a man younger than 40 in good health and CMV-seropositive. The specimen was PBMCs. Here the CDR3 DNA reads TGTGCCAGCAGTTTGACAGCGGGGGTAGAGCAGTACTTC. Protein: CASSLTAGVEQYF.